Each of the 5 T cell receptor beta chains below was sequenced from the same sample in a study of a mutant IDH1 vaccine in newly diagnosed glioma. No cognate antigen is known for these TCRs. The time point: week 5, during vaccination. Topical imiquimod was applied with each vaccine dose, which held 300 ug of mutant IDH1 20-mer peptide. Method: immunoSEQ multiplex PCR; TCRdb's copy keeps in-frame clones and lacks some. The sample holds approximately 76,000 clones, around nine tenths seen once. Sequencing used PBMCs, obtained from a glioma patient whose treatment included an IDH1 peptide vaccine. The receptors here all came from a woman between 50 and 59 years old with glioma.

The V gene is TRBV23-1, the J gene TRBJ2-7; D possibly matches TRBD1 or TRBD2 (5 bases each). TRBV23-1 is designated an ORF whose function remains uncertain. V was trimmed by 3 bases and J by 0 bases, leaving 24 bases between them. There are 19 residues in the CDR3. The CDR3, as DNA: TGCGCCAGCAGTCATTTTCGGGGCCCATTGTTCCCGAGCTCCTACGAGCAGTACTTC. Translation: CASSHFRGPLFPSSYEQYF.

Written as DNA, the CDR3 is TGTGCCAGCAGTCCCACTTATAGCAATCAGCCCCAGCATTTT. The encoded protein is CASSPTYSNQPQHF. The chain joins TRBV6-4 to TRBJ1-5; D not certain. The germline V and J ends were trimmed by 5 bases and 0 bases, with 8 bases remaining between them. CDR1 and CDR2 from the germline V gene are MRHNA and SNTAGT. The CDR3 length is 14 residues.

This rearrangement joins TRBV10-1 to TRBJ2-3; D remains ambiguous. The CDR3 runs to 13 residues. The V gene lost 3 bases and the J gene lost 0 bases, with 4 bases spanning the gap. CDR1 WNHNN and CDR2 SYGVQD come from the germline V gene (reference sequence). The CDR3 sequence: CASSETSTDTQYF. In nucleotides, the CDR3 is TGCGCCAGCAGTGAAACTAGCACAGATACGCAGTATTTT.

The V gene is TRBV12-5, the J gene TRBJ2-7; perhaps TRBD2 as D (6 bases). V gave up 0 bases and J gave up 5 bases, with 11 bases separating them. CDR1 is LGHNT, CDR2 FRNRAP, per germline. There are 14 residues in the CDR3. CDR3 sequence reads: CASGLVPGGNEQYF. Here the CDR3 DNA reads TGTGCTAGTGGTTTGGTACCAGGCGGGAACGAGCAGTACTTC.

The chain has TRBV2 and TRBJ2-3; D remains unclear. Germline assignment: CDR1 SNHLY and CDR2 FYNNEI. The CDR3 covers 15 residues. Trimming removed 4 bases at V and 3 bases at J, with 14 bases between. This chain's CDR3 is CASSGVGVGTDTQYF. Here the CDR3 DNA reads TGTGCCAGCAGTGGAGTAGGTGTGGGGACAGATACGCAGTATTTT.